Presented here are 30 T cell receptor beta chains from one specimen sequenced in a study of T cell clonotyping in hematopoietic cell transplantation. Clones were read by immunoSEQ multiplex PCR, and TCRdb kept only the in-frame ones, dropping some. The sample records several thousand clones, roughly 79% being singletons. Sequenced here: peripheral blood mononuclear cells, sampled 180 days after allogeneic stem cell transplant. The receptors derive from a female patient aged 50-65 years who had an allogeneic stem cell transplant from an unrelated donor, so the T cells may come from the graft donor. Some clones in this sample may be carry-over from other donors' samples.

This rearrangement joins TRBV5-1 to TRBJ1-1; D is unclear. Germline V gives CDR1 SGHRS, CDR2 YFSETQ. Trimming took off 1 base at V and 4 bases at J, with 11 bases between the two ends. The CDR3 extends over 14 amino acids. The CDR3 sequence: CASSLWGVGTEAFF. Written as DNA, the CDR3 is TGCGCCAGCAGCTTGTGGGGTGTGGGCACTGAAGCTTTCTTT.

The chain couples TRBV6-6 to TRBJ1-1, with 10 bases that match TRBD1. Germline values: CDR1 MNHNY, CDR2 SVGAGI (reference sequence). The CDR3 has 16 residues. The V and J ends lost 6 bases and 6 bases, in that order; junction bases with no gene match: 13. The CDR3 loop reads CASSRPGTGEGSEAFF. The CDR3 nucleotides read TGTGCCAGCAGCCGTCCCGGGACAGGGGAGGGATCTGAAGCTTTCTTT.

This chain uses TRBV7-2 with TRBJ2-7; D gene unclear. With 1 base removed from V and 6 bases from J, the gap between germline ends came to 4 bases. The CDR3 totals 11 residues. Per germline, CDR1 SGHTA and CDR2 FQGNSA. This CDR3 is CASSLGVEQYF. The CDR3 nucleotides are TGTGCCAGCAGCTTAGGAGTCGAGCAGTACTTC.

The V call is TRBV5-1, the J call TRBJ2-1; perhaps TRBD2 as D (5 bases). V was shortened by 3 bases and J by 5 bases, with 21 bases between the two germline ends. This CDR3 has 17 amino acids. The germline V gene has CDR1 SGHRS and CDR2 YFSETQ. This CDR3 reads CASSSYPLRDGDNEQFF. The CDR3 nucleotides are TGCGCCAGCAGCTCCTACCCCCTCCGGGATGGGGACAATGAGCAGTTCTTC.

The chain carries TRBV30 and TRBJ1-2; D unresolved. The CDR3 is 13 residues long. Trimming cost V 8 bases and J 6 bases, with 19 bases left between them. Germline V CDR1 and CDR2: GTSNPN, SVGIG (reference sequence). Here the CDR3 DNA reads TGTGCCGGAAGGGTTTGGGATCGGAATGGCTACACCTTC. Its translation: CAGRVWDRNGYTF.

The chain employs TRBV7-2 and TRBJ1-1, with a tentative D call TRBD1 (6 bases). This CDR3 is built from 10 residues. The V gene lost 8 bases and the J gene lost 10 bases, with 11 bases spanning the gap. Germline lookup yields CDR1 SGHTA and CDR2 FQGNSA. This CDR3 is CASLRGLAFF. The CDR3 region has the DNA TGTGCCAGCCTCAGGGGCTTAGCTTTCTTT.

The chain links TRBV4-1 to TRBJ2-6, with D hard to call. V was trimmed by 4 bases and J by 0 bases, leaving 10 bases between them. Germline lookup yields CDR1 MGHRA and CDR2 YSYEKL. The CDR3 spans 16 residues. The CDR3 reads CASSRGDGSGANVLTF. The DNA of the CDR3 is TGCGCCAGCAGCCGAGGAGACGGCTCTGGGGCCAACGTCCTGACTTTC.

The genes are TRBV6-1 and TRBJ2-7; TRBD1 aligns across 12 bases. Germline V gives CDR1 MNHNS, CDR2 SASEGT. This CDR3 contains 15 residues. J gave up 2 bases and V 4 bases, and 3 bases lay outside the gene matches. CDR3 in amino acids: CASSVGTGGAYEQYF. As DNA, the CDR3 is TGTGCCAGCAGTGTCGGGACAGGGGGCGCCTACGAGCAGTACTTC.

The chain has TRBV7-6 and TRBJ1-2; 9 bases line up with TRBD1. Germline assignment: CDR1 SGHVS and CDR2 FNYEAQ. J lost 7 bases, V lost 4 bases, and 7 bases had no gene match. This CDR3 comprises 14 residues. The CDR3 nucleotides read TGTGCCAGCAGCTACGGACAGGGGATGGGTGGCTACACCTTC. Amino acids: CASSYGQGMGGYTF. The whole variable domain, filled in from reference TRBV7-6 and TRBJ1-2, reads GAGVSQSPRYKVTKRGQDVALRCDPISGHVSLYWYRQALGQGPEFLTYFNYEAQQDKSGLPNDRFSAERPEGSISTLTIQRTEQRDSAMYRCASSYGQGMGGYTFGSGTRLTVV.

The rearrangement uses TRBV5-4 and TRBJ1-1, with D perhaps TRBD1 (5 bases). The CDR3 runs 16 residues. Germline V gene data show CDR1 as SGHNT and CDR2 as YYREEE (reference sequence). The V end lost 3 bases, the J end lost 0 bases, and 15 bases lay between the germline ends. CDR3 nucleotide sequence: TGTGCCAGCAGCTCGGTGGGGGAGGGAATGAACACTGAAGCTTTCTTT. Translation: CASSSVGEGMNTEAFF.

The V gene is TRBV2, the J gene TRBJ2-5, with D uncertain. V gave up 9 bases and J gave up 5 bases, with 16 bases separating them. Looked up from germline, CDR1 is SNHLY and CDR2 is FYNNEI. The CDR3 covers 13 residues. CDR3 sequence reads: CASAGHMKETQYF. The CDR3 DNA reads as TGTGCCAGTGCCGGGCATATGAAGGAGACCCAGTACTTC.

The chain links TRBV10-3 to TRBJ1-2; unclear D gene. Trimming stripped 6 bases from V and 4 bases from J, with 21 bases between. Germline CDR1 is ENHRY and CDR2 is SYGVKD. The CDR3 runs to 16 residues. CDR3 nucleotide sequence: TGTGCCATCAGAATTATCACAGTGGGAGGGTCCTATGGCTACACCTTC. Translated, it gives CAIRIITVGGSYGYTF.

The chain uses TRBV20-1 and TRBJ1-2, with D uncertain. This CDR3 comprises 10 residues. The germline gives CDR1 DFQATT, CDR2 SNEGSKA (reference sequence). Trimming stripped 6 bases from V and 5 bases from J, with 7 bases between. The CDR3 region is CSAQEYGYTF. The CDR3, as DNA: TGCAGTGCCCAGGAATATGGCTACACCTTC.

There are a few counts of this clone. CDR3 coding DNA: TGTGCCAGCAGTGAAGCAGGGGTTACCACTAATGAAAAACTGTTTTTT. Its translation is CASSEAGVTTNEKLFF. The chain is built from TRBV6-1 and TRBJ1-4, with D perhaps TRBD1 (5 bases). CDR1 MNHNS and CDR2 SASEGT come from the germline V gene. The CDR3 is made up of 16 amino acids. V gave up 0 bases and J gave up 2 bases, with 10 bases separating them.

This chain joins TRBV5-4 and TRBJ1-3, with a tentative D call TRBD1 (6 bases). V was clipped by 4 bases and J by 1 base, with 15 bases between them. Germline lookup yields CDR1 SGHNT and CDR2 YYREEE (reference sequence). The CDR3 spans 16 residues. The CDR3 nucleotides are TGTGCCAGCAGCCCCCTGGGGGGGCTGTCTGGAAACACCATATATTTT. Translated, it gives CASSPLGGLSGNTIYF.

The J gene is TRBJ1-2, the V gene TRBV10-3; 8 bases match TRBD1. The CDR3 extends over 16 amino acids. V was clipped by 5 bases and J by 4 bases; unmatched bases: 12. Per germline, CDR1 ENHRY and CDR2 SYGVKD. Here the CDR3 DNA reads TGTGCCATCAGTCTAAATTCGGACAGGGCGCTCTATGGCTACACCTTC. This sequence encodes CAISLNSDRALYGYTF.

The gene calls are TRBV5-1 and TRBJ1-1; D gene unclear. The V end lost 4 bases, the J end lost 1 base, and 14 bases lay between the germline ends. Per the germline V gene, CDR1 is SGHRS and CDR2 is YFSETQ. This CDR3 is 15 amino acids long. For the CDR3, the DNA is TGCGCCAGCAGCCCGGGCGCAGGCCCGAACACTGAAGCTTTCTTT. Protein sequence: CASSPGAGPNTEAFF.

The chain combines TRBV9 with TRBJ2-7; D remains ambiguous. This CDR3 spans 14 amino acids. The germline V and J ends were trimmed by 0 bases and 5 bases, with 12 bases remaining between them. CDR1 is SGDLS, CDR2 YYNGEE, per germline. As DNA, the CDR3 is TGTGCCAGCAGCGTAGTTGGTAGCAGCAACGAGCAGTACTTC. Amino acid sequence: CASSVVGSSNEQYF.

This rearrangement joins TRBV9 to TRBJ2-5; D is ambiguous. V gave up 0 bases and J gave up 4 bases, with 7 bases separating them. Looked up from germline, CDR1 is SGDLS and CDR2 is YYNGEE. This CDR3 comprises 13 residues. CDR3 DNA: TGTGCCAGCAGCGTAGTGGGTGGAGAGACCCAGTACTTC. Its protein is CASSVVGGETQYF.

The CDR3 sequence is CASGTSGGFTGELFF. Here the CDR3 DNA reads TGTGCCAGCGGGACTAGCGGGGGGTTCACCGGGGAGCTGTTTTTT. The rearrangement joins TRBV7-9 to TRBJ2-2; TRBD2 matches 15 bases. J lost 4 bases, V lost 8 bases, and 2 bases had no gene match. The germline V gene encodes CDR1 SEHNR and CDR2 FQNEAQ (reference sequence). CDR3 length: 15 residues.

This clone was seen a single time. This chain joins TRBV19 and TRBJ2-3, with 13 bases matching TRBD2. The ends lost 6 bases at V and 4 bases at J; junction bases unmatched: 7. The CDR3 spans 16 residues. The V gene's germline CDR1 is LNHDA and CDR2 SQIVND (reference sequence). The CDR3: CASRTRLAGGSDTQYF. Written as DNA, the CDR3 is TGTGCCAGTAGAACGAGACTAGCGGGGGGCTCAGATACGCAGTATTTT.

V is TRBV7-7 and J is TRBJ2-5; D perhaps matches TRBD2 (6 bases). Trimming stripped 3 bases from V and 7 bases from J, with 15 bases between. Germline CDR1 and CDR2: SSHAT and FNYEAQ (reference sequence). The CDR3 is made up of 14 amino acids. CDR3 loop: CASSFGVGDSTQYF. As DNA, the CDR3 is TGTGCCAGCAGCTTTGGTGTTGGGGACTCGACCCAGTACTTC.

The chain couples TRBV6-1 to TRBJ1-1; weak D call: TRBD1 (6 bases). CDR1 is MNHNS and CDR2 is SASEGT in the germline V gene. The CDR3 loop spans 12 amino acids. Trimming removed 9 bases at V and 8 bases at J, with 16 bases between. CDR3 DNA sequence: TGTGCCAGTCGAGGGGGGGGCCCCGAAGCTTTCTTT. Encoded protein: CASRGGGPEAFF.

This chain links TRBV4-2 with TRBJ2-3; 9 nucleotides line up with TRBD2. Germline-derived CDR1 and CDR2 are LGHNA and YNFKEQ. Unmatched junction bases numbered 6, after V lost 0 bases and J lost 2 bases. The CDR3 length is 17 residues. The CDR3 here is CASSQDVAGGPTDTQYF. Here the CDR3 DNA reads TGTGCCAGCAGCCAAGATGTCGCGGGAGGGCCCACAGATACGCAGTATTTT.

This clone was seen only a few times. The CDR3 reads CASSRGGSNQPQHF. CDR3 bases: TGTGCCAGCAGTCGCGGGGGGAGCAATCAGCCCCAGCATTTT. This chain connects TRBV28 to TRBJ1-5; weak D call: TRBD1 (5 bases). CDR3 length: 14 residues. Germline CDR1 MDHEN, CDR2 SYDVKM. Trimming took off 5 bases at V and 1 base at J, with 9 bases between the two ends.

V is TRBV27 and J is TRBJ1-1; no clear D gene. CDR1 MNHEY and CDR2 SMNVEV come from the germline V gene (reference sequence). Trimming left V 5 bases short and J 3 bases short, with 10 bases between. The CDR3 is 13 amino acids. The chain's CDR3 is CASSPDGDTEAFF. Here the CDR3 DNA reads TGTGCCAGCAGTCCGGACGGAGACACTGAAGCTTTCTTT.

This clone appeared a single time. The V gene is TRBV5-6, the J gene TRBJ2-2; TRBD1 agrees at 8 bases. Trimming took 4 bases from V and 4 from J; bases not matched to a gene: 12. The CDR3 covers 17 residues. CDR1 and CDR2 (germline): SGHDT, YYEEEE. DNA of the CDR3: TGTGCCAGCAGCCCTGGACAGGGCGTAGAGAGCACCGGGGAGCTGTTTTTT. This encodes CASSPGQGVESTGELFF.

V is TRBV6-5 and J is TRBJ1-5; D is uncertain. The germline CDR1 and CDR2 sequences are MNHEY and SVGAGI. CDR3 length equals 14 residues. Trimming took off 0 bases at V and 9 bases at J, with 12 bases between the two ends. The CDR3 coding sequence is TGTGCCAGCAGTTACTCGAAAAACGGGCTGCCCCAGCATTTT. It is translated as CASSYSKNGLPQHF.

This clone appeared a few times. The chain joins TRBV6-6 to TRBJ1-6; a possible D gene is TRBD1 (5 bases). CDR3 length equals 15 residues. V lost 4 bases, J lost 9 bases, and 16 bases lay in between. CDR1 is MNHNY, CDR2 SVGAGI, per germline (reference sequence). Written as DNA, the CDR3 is TGTGCCAGCAGTTGGGCCATTGGGGCCCGTTCACCCCTCCACTTT. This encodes CASSWAIGARSPLHF.

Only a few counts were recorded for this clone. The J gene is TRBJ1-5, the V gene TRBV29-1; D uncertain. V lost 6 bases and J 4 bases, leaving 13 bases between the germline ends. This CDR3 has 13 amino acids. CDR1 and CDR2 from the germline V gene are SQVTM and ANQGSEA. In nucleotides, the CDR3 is TGCAGCGTAACAAACGGAGGGAATCAGCCCCAGCATTTT. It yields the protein CSVTNGGNQPQHF.